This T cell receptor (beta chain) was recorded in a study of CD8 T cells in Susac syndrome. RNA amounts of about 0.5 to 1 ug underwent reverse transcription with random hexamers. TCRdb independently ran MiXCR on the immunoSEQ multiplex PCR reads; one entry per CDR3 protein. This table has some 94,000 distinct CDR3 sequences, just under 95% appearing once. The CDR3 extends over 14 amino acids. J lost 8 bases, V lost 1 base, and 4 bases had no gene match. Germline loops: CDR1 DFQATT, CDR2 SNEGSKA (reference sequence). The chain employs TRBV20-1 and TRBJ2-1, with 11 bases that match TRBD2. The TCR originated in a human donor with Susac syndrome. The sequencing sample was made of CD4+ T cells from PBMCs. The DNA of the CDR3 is TGCAGTGCTAGAGTTTTAGCGGGGGGGGATGAGCAGTTCTTC. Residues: CSARVLAGGDEQFF.